The 8 T cell receptor beta chains below all came from one sample that was sequenced in a study of memory CD4+ T cells and cytomegalovirus serostatus. Produced via immunoSEQ multiplex PCR; TCRdb's table is partial and in-frame only. The data contain over 45,000 clones, around 82% of them singletons. The sort gate was single viable CD3+CD4+CD8-CD45RO+ cells for memory CD4+ T cells. The sample comprised memory CD4+ T cells from blood. These receptors were taken from an adult in good health and CMV-seronegative. Some clones in this sample may be carry-over from other donors' samples.

The chain couples TRBV5-1 to TRBJ2-7, with a tentative D call TRBD2 (5 bases). With 1 base removed from V and 2 bases from J, the gap between germline ends came to 13 bases. The CDR3 consists of 15 residues. From germline, CDR1 is SGHRS and CDR2 YFSETQ. The CDR3 DNA is TGCGCCAGCAGCTTGAATGGGGAGCGCACCTACGAGCAGTACTTC. It is translated as CASSLNGERTYEQYF.

In its sample, this clone was seen a few times. The chain carries TRBV19 and TRBJ1-5, with 10 nucleotides matching TRBD1. The V gene's germline CDR1 is LNHDA and CDR2 SQIVND (reference sequence). CDR3 length equals 14 residues. The trim removed 5 bases at V and 5 bases at J, leaving 3 bases unmatched. CDR3 DNA: TGTGCCAGTAGTGACAGGGGGCATGATCAGCCCCAGCATTTT. As protein: CASSDRGHDQPQHF.

V is TRBV6-6 and J is TRBJ2-4, with 10 nucleotides matching TRBD2. Germline CDR1 reads MNHNY; CDR2 reads SVGAGI (reference sequence). The CDR3 runs 15 residues. V shed 6 bases, J shed 5 bases, and the junction held 7 bases outside the gene matches. The CDR3 spells CASSLTSGMENIQYF. The CDR3 nucleotides are TGTGCCAGCAGCCTCACTAGCGGGATGGAAAACATTCAGTACTTC.

The chain has TRBV19 and TRBJ1-1; TRBD1 is a possible D gene (6 bases). CDR1 and CDR2 (germline): LNHDA, SQIVND (reference sequence). This CDR3 has 13 residues. The V gene lost 7 bases and the J gene lost 5 bases, with 14 bases spanning the gap. CDR3 in amino acids: CASIAGEGTEAFF. As DNA, the CDR3 is TGTGCCAGTATCGCAGGGGAGGGTACTGAAGCTTTCTTT.

This chain joins TRBV27 and TRBJ2-3; a weak D match, TRBD2 (5 bases). Germline V gene sequence: CDR1 MNHEY, CDR2 SMNVEV (reference sequence). V was trimmed by 2 bases and J by 1 base, leaving 10 bases between them. This CDR3 spans 15 amino acids. CDR3 sequence: CASSLEGWGTDTQYF. The CDR3 bases are TGTGCCAGCAGTTTAGAGGGATGGGGCACAGATACGCAGTATTTT.

Here the CDR3 reads CASSDRAYEKLFF. CDR3 sequence (DNA): TGTGCCAGCAGTGACCGGGCGTATGAAAAACTGTTTTTT. The V gene is TRBV2, the J gene TRBJ1-4, with D uncertain. Germline CDR1 is SNHLY and CDR2 is FYNNEI. This CDR3 comprises 13 residues. The germline V and J ends were trimmed by 3 bases and 6 bases, with 8 bases remaining between them.

The chain employs TRBV18 and TRBJ1-6, with 9 bases matching TRBD1. CDR1 is KGHSH, CDR2 LQKENI, per germline. The trim removed 4 bases at V and 5 bases at J, leaving 3 bases unmatched. The CDR3 consists of 15 residues. The CDR3: CASSLDRGDNSPLHF. The CDR3 nucleotides are TGTGCCAGCTCACTGGACAGGGGCGATAATTCACCCCTCCACTTT. The whole variable domain, remainder taken from reference TRBV18 and TRBJ1-6, is NAGVMQNPRHLVRRRGQEARLRCSPMKGHSHVYWYRQLPEEGLKFMVYLQKENIIDESGMPKERFSAEFPKEGPSILRIQQVVRGDSAAYFCASSLDRGDNSPLHFGNGTRLTVT.

The chain is built from TRBV5-4 and TRBJ1-1; 9 positions agree with TRBD1. With V trimmed by 3 bases and J by 4 bases, 4 bases remained unmatched. CDR1 is SGHNT and CDR2 is YYREEE in the germline V gene (reference sequence). This CDR3 has 14 residues. In DNA form, the CDR3 reads TGTGCCAGCAGCTCTCGGACAGGGGCCACTGAAGCTTTCTTT. It translates to CASSSRTGATEAFF.